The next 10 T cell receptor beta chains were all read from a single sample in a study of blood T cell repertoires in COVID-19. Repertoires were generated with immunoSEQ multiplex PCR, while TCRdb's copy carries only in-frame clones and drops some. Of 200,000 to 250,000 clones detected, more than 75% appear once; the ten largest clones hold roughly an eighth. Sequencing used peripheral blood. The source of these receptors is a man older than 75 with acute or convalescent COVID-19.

CDR3 residues: CASSQVPNYGYTF. The CDR3 DNA follows: TGTGCCAGCAGCCAAGTTCCAAACTATGGCTACACCTTC. The V gene is TRBV14, the J gene TRBJ1-2; D gene ambiguous. The CDR3 loop spans 13 amino acids. V lost 1 base to trimming and J lost 2 bases, with 5 bases between them. The germline V gene has CDR1 SGHDN and CDR2 FVKESK.

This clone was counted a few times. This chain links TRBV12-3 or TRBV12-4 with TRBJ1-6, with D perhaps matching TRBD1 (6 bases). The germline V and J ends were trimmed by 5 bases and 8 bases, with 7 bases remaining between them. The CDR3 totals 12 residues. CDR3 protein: CASSPGDSPLHF. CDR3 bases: TGTGCCAGCAGTCCAGGGGATTCACCCCTCCACTTT.

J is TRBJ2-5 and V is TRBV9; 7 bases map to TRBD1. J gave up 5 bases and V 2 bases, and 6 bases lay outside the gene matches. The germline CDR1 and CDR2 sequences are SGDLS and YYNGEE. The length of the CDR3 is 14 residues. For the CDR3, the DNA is TGTGCCAGCAGCGTGACAGGGATTGGGGAGACCCAGTACTTC. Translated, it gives CASSVTGIGETQYF.

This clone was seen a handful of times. DNA of the CDR3: TGTGCCAGCAGAAACAGGGGGTGGAATGAAAAACTGTTTTTT. As protein: CASRNRGWNEKLFF. The chain couples TRBV28 to TRBJ1-4; 8 bases are shared with TRBD1. Germline lookup yields CDR1 MDHEN and CDR2 SYDVKM. The ends lost 6 bases at V and 5 bases at J; junction bases unmatched: 5. The CDR3 loop spans 14 amino acids.

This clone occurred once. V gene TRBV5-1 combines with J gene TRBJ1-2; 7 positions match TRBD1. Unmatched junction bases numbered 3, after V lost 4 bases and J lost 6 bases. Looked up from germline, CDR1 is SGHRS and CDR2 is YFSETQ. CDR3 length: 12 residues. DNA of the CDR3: TGCGCCAGCAGCGAAACAGGGGATGGCTACACCTTC. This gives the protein CASSETGDGYTF. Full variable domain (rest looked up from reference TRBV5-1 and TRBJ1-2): KAGVTQTPRYLIKTRGQQVTLSCSPISGHRSVSWYQQTPGQGLQFLFEYFSETQRNKGNFPGRFSGRQFSNSRSEMNVSTLELGDSALYLCASSETGDGYTFGSGTRLTVV.

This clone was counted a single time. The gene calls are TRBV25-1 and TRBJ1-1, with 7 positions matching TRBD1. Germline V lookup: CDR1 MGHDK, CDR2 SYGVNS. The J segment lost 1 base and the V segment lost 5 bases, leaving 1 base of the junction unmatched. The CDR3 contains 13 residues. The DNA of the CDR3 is TGTGCCAGCAGTTGGGACAGGAACACTGAAGCTTTCTTT. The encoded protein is CASSWDRNTEAFF.

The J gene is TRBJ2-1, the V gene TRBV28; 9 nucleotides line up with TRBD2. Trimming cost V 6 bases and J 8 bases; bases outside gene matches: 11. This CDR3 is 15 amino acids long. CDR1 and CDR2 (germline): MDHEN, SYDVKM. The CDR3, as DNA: TGTGCCAGCAGCCAAGGGACTAGCAGTGTCTATGAGCAGTTCTTC. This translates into CASSQGTSSVYEQFF.

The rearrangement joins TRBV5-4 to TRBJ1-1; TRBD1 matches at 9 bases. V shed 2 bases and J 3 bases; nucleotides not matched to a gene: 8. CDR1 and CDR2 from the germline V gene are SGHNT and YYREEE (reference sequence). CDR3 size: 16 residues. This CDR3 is CASSFGGTGLYTEAFF. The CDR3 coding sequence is TGTGCCAGCAGCTTTGGTGGGACAGGGCTGTACACTGAAGCTTTCTTT.

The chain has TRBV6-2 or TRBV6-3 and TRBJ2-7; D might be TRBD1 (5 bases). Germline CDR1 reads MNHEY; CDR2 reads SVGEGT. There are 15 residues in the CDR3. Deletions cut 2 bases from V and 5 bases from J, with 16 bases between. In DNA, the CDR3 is TGTGCCAGCAGTTACGACGGAATTCAGGGTAACGAGCAGTACTTC. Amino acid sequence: CASSYDGIQGNEQYF.

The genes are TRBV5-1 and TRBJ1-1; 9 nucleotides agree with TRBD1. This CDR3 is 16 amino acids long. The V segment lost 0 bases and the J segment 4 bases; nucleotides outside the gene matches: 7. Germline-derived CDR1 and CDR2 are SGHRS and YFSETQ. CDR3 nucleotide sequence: TGCGCCAGCAGCTTGGCACAGGGGGCGAAAGGCACTGAAGCTTTCTTT. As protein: CASSLAQGAKGTEAFF.